The clone carrying this TCR beta chain was observed many times. V was cut by 5 bases and J by 6 bases, with 22 bases left in between. This CDR3 contains 16 residues. TCRdb processed the RT-PCR reads anew with MiXCR; each CDR3 protein has one entry. The sample consists of tens of thousands of distinct CDR3 sequences, under 50% of them appearing once. The data were taken from a study of patients and donors after allogeneic stem cell transplantation. Input material: blood, either unsorted or a sorted T cell fraction (not recorded which). The receptor was isolated from a human donor who was either an allogeneic HSCT recipient or a stem cell or donor lymphocyte infusion donor (not recorded which). It is not recorded whose cells these are; they may come from a transplant donor. The chain is built from TRBV12-3 or TRBV12-4 and TRBJ1-1; no clear D. In DNA, the CDR3 is TGTGCCAGCAGTCCATACGGGTTCTTCAAGACTCCTGAAGCTTTCTTT. Its protein is CASSPYGFFKTPEAFF.